This T cell receptor beta chain was identified during a study of control samples from healthy donors and cancer patients. The CDR3 spans 12 residues. Trimming pared 2 bases from V and 7 bases from J, leaving 8 bases between. Per the germline V gene, CDR1 is MNHEY and CDR2 is SVGAGI. TCRdb keeps only in-frame clones here, not all; method: immunoSEQ multiplex PCR. The sample has 150,000 to 200,000 clones, and its top ten clones hold 2.2%. This TCR derives from a woman aged 30 to 39 in good health. The rearrangement links TRBV6-5 to TRBJ1-1; D unresolved. The sequencing input was blood. The CDR3 is CASSYNRGEAFF. The CDR3 nucleotides are TGTGCCAGCAGTTACAACAGAGGTGAAGCTTTCTTT.